This T cell receptor beta chain was retrieved from a study of identical twins. The CDR3 runs to 13 residues. CDR1 is SGHTA and CDR2 is FQGNSA in the germline V gene. V lost 0 bases to trimming and J lost 16 bases, with 16 bases between them. From the 5' RACE reads, TCRdb called clonotypes with MiXCR, one entry per CDR3 protein. The data hold about 450,000 distinct CDR3 sequences, with roughly 20% observed a single time. This clonotype was counted at least ten times. The antigen is undetermined. Broader study findings: Out-of-frame beta chain sequences displayed weaker excess sharing between twins.

The clonotype was recovered from a middle-aged man in good health. This chain connects TRBV7-2 to TRBJ2-1; D not resolved. What was sequenced was naive T cells sorted from blood. The CDR3 nucleotides read TGTGCCAGCAGCTTAGCGAAGACCCAGATTCAATTCTTC. Encoded protein: CASSLAKTQIQFF.